The rows below give T cell receptor beta chains drawn from one sample of a study of shared clonotypes between healthy human individuals. Measured with immunoSEQ multiplex PCR; TCRdb has only the in-frame clones, and not every one. The sample yields a few million clones, approximately 93% seen once. The sequenced sample consisted of naive CD4+ T cells from PBMCs. Every receptor here comes from a man aged 18 to 35 in good health. Some clones in this sample may be carry-over from other donors' samples. Both conserved end residues are part of each CDR3. A D gene is named only where the DNA matches it firmly. Part of the rows lack a size; the others show once, few, many or a class for expanded clones.

j_call clone_size cdr3_length v_call d_call cdr3_nt cdr3_aa
TRBJ2-1 - 12 TRBV18 - TGTGCCAGCTCACCACCCGCCCGAGGGCAGTTCTTC CASSPPARGQFF
TRBJ2-7 - 12 TRBV30 - TGTGCCTGGAGTGTAATAGGATACGAGCAGTACTTC CAWSVIGYEQYF
TRBJ2-3 - 15 TRBV5-1 TRBD2 TGCGCCAGCAGCTTGGTTAGCGGGAGAGCGGATACGCAGTATTTT CASSLVSGRADTQYF
TRBJ2-5 - 14 TRBV6-1 - TGTGCCAGCAGTGCCGGGTGGGTACAAGAGACCCAGTACTTC CASSAGWVQETQYF
TRBJ1-1 few 15 TRBV6-5 - TGTGCCAGCAGTTACTCCCGGACTGTCGACACTGAAGCTTTCTTT CASSYSRTVDTEAFF
TRBJ1-2 - 14 TRBV19 - TGTGCCAGTAGTATAGTCAGGGCGAACTATGGCTACACCTTC CASSIVRANYGYTF
TRBJ1-1 - 16 TRBV11-2 TRBD1 TGTGCCAGCAGGGGGGACAGGGGGCAGCGGGCCGCTGAAGCTTTCTTT CASRGDRGQRAAEAFF
TRBJ1-1 - 15 TRBV10-3 - TGTGCCATCGCGGAGGACAGACCATCGAACACTGAAGCTTTCTTT CAIAEDRPSNTEAFF
TRBJ2-3 - 14 TRBV18 TRBD1 TGTGCCAGCTCAGCCGACAGGGGGCCAGATACGCAGTATTTT CASSADRGPDTQYF
TRBJ1-2 - 14 TRBV29-1 - TGCAGCGTCGACCCAGGGAAAGAAGGTTATGGCTACACCTTC CSVDPGKEGYGYTF
TRBJ1-3 - 15 TRBV25-1 TRBD1 TGTGCCAGCAGTGACCCAACAGGGGCTGGAAACACCATATATTTT CASSDPTGAGNTIYF
TRBJ2-7 - 11 TRBV5-8 - TGTGCCAGCAGCCCCTGGCCCGAGCAGTACTTC CASSPWPEQYF
TRBJ2-7 - 13 TRBV6-6 - TGTGCCAGCAGTACAGACAGCTCCTACGAGCAGTACTTC CASSTDSSYEQYF
TRBJ1-1 - 15 TRBV5-1 - TGCGCCAGCAGCTTGGTGGGTCAGGGGCTGTCTGAAGCTTTCTTT CASSLVGQGLSEAFF
TRBJ2-5 - 15 TRBV5-6 - TGTGCCAGCAGCGGCGGTTGGGGGTCCCAAGAGACCCAGTACTTC CASSGGWGSQETQYF
TRBJ2-5 - 13 TRBV7-3 TRBD1 TGTGCCAGCAGCTTAAGGGACAGAGAGACCCAGTACTTC CASSLRDRETQYF
TRBJ1-1 - 16 TRBV6-5 TRBD1 TGTGCCAGCAGTTACAGAGCGGGACAGGGGGCCACTGAAGCTTTCTTT CASSYRAGQGATEAFF
TRBJ1-2 - 13 TRBV27 - TGTGCCAGCAGTTCGGACAGTAACTATGGCTACACCTTC CASSSDSNYGYTF
TRBJ2-2 - 15 TRBV6-5 - TGTGCCAGCAGTTACTCGGGAGGGAACACCGGGGAGCTGTTTTTT CASSYSGGNTGELFF
TRBJ1-4 - 16 TRBV5-1 - TGCGCCAGCAGCTTGGCCGTATCAGGGAGTGGCGAAAAACTGTTTTTT CASSLAVSGSGEKLFF
TRBJ1-4 once 14 TRBV6-6 - TGTGCCAGCAGTTACGCAGGGGTCGGAGAAAAACTGTTTTTT CASSYAGVGEKLFF
TRBJ2-1 - 11 TRBV28 - TGTGCCAGCAGTTTTTCCGGTGAGCAGTTCTTC CASSFSGEQFF
TRBJ2-2 - 16 TRBV14 - TGTGCCAGCAGCCCCAGGGGTGGACCACTCACCGGGGAGCTGTTTTTT CASSPRGGPLTGELFF
TRBJ2-2 - 17 TRBV11-2 - TGTGCCAGCAGCTTTTCCGTAGGGGCGGAGAACACCGGGGAGCTGTTTTTT CASSFSVGAENTGELFF
TRBJ2-1 - 16 TRBV19 - TGTGCCAGTAGCACGGCCCTGAGGGACTCCTACAATGAGCAGTTCTTC CASSTALRDSYNEQFF
TRBJ2-2 - 14 TRBV7-2 - TGTGCCAGCAGCTCACAGGGTGGCACCGGGGAGCTGTTTTTT CASSSQGGTGELFF
TRBJ1-1 - 13 TRBV19 - TGTGCCAGTATGGGGCATCTGAACACTGAAGCTTTCTTT CASMGHLNTEAFF